Only a few counts were recorded for the clone carrying this T cell receptor beta chain. Its antigen remains unknown. The isolated RNA, all of it, was reverse transcribed, so expressed TCRB transcripts were what got sequenced. Assay used: immunoSEQ multiplex PCR; TCRdb lists only in-frame clones, some missing. Of hundreds of thousands of clones listed, over 11% are singletons. This sample stems from a study of beta chain features in type 1 diabetes. Study conclusions and caveats: Shortening of TCRB CDR3s, moderate but significant, appeared in all four CD4+ subsets of Type 1 diabetes patients.

Sorting based on CD45RO/CCR7/CD25/CD127/CD95/CD27 separated CD4+ naive, central memory, regulatory and stem cell-like memory cells. Sort purity for all populations was recorded as exceeding 98%. Looked up from germline, CDR1 is SGDLS and CDR2 is YYNGEE. V was cut by 0 bases and J by 4 bases, with 6 bases left in between. This CDR3 spans 13 amino acids. The chain links TRBV9 to TRBJ2-3, with unresolved D. The receptor's source is a man between 18 and 29 years old with type 1 diabetes. Sequencing input: naive CD4+ T cells from blood. The CDR3 sequence: CASSVVEADTQYF. Written as DNA, the CDR3 is TGTGCCAGCAGCGTAGTCGAAGCAGATACGCAGTATTTT. Drawing the rest from reference TRBV9 and TRBJ2-3, the complete variable domain is DSGVTQTPKHLITATGQRVTLRCSPRSGDLSVYWYQQSLDQGLQFLIQYYNGEERAKGNILERFSAQQFPDLHSELNLSSLELGDSALYFCASSVVEADTQYFGPGTRLTVL.